Each of the 8 T cell receptor beta chains below was sequenced from the same sample in a study of vaccination effects on CD4 cells after COVID-19. Assay: immunoSEQ multiplex PCR; the TCRdb copy retains only in-frame clones and omits some. The table shows 20,000 to 30,000 clones, with roughly four fifths occurring only once. Viral peptide pools were used in the ViraFEST assay to expand antigen-specific CD4+ T cells, and sequencing came afterward. Culturing for about 9 days preceded CD4+ T cell isolation. The person acquired a PCR-confirmed SARS-CoV-2 infection between March and December 2020. These receptors' antigens are unknown. The input for sequencing was CD4+ T cells from PBMCs cultured with SARS-CoV-2 spike peptides, taken before COVID-19 vaccination. These receptors originate from a human donor who had a prior SARS-CoV-2 infection.

The V and J genes are TRBV2 and TRBJ1-1, with D maybe TRBD1 (5 bases). The CDR3 length is 12 residues. The germline V and J ends were trimmed by 7 bases and 8 bases, with 14 bases remaining between them. Germline V gives CDR1 SNHLY, CDR2 FYNNEI. CDR3 amino acids: CASMRGGMEAFF. CDR3 DNA: TGTGCCAGCATGAGGGGAGGAATGGAAGCTTTCTTT. The full variable domain, with the rest looked up from reference TRBV2 and TRBJ1-1, is EPEVTQTPSHQVTQMGQEVILRCVPISNHLYFYWYRQILGQKVEFLVSFYNNEISEKSEIFDDQFSVERPDGSNFTLKIRSTKLEDSAMYFCASMRGGMEAFFGQGTRLTVV.

V is TRBV9 and J is TRBJ2-7; maybe TRBD2 (5 bases). The germline V gene has CDR1 SGDLS and CDR2 YYNGEE. Trimming removed 4 bases from V and 2 bases from J, with 19 bases in between. This CDR3 spans 16 amino acids. The CDR3 reads CASSNQVTPGAYEQYF. As DNA, the CDR3 is TGTGCCAGCAGCAACCAGGTAACGCCCGGGGCCTACGAGCAGTACTTC.

In this sample, this clone turned up a few times. J is TRBJ2-5 and V is TRBV30; the match to TRBD1 covers 8 bases. Germline V lookup: CDR1 GTSNPN, CDR2 SVGIG (reference sequence). The CDR3 loop spans 15 amino acids. Trimming removed 2 bases from V and 4 bases from J; junction bases left unmatched: 9. CDR3 in amino acids: CAWSSGQGHAETQYF. For the CDR3, the DNA is TGTGCCTGGAGTTCAGGACAGGGCCATGCAGAGACCCAGTACTTC.

This chain's CDR3 is CASSLNVNTEAFF. In DNA, the CDR3 is TGTGCCAGCAGCTTGAACGTGAACACTGAAGCTTTCTTT. The chain is built from TRBV5-5 and TRBJ1-1; D remains ambiguous. The CDR3 loop spans 13 amino acids. V gave up 1 base and J gave up 0 bases, with 4 bases separating them. Germline CDR1 SGHKS, CDR2 YYEKEE (reference sequence).

This rearrangement joins TRBV9 to TRBJ2-6; 10 bases match TRBD1. This CDR3 is built from 17 residues. Germline CDR1 SGDLS, CDR2 YYNGEE. Trimming took 2 bases from V and 3 from J; bases not matched to a gene: 5. The CDR3: CASSVTTGGLGANVLTF. In nucleotides, the CDR3 is TGTGCCAGCAGCGTTACGACAGGGGGCCTTGGGGCCAACGTCCTGACTTTC.

The chain carries TRBV2 and TRBJ2-1; D is ambiguous. This CDR3 comprises 14 residues. The germline V and J ends were trimmed by 6 bases and 7 bases, with 16 bases remaining between them. Germline V gene lookup returns CDR1 SNHLY and CDR2 FYNNEI. The CDR3 DNA is TGTGCCAGCAGGGACCAATACCCCCCTAATGAGCAGTTCTTC. This translates into CASRDQYPPNEQFF.

As to this clone: A read error may account for a junction end that differs from germline. The chain combines TRBV7-7 with TRBJ2-3, with 7 nucleotides matching TRBD2. Germline V CDR1 and CDR2: SSHAT, FNYEAQ (reference sequence). CDR3 length: 16 residues. This CDR3 is CASSPTLAESTDTQYF. The CDR3 nucleotides read TGTGCTAGCAGCCCCACTCTAGCGGAGAGCACAGATACGCAGTATTTT.

The J gene is TRBJ2-5, the V gene TRBV3-1 (or the pseudogene TRBV3-2), with D tentatively TRBD1 or TRBD2 (6 bases each). The CDR3 consists of 15 residues. Germline-derived CDR1 and CDR2 are LGHDT and YNNKEL (reference sequence). Between the trimmed V and J ends, which lost 4 bases and 7 bases, there was a span of 19 bases. The chain's CDR3 is CASSPIPGAGGTQYF. In DNA, the CDR3 is TGTGCCAGCAGCCCCATCCCAGGGGCCGGGGGGACCCAGTACTTC.